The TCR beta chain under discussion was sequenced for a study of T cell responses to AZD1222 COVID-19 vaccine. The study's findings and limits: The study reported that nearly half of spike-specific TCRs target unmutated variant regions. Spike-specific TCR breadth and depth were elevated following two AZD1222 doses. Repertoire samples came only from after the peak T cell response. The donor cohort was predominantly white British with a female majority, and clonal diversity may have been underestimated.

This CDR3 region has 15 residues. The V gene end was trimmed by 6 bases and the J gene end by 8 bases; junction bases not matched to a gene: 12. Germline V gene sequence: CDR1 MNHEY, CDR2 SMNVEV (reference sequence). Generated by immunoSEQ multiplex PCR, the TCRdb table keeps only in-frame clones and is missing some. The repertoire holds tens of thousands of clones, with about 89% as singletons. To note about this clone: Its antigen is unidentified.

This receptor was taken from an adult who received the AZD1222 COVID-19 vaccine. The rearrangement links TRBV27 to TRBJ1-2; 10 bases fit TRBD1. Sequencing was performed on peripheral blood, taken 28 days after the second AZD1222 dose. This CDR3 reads CASSQPGQGRGGYTF. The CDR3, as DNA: TGTGCCAGCAGCCAACCGGGACAGGGGAGAGGAGGCTACACCTTC.